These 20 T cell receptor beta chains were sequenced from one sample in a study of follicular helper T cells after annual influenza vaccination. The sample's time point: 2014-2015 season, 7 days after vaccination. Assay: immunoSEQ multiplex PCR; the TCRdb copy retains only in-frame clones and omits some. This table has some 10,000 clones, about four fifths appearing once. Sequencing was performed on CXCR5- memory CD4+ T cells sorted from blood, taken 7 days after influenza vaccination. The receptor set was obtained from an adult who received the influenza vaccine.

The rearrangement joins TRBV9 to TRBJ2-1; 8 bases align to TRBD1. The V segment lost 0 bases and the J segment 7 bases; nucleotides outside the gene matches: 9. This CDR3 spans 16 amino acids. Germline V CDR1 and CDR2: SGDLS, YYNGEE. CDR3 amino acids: CASSVGPGTGGNEQFF. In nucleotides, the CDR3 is TGTGCCAGCAGCGTAGGCCCCGGGACAGGTGGAAATGAGCAGTTCTTC.

The CDR3 region is CASSLGPLEGYNEQFF. CDR3 nucleotide sequence: TGCGCCAGCAGCTTAGGACCCCTAGAGGGGTACAATGAGCAGTTCTTC. The chain has TRBV5-1 and TRBJ2-1; D assignment may be TRBD1 or TRBD2 (5 bases each). Germline CDR1 SGHRS, CDR2 YFSETQ. CDR3 size: 16 residues. V lost 2 bases and J 4 bases, leaving 16 bases between the germline ends.

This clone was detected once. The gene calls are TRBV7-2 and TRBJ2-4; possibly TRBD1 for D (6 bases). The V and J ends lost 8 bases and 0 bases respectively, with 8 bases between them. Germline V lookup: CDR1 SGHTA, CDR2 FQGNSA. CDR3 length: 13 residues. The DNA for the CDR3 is TGTGCCAGCGAGGACAGAGCCAAAAACATTCAGTACTTC. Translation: CASEDRAKNIQYF.

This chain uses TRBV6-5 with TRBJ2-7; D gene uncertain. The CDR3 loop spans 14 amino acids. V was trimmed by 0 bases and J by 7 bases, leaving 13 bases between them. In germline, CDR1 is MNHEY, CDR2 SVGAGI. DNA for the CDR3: TGTGCCAGCAGTTACTCGAGGCAGCCTCTGGAGCAGTACTTC. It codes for CASSYSRQPLEQYF.

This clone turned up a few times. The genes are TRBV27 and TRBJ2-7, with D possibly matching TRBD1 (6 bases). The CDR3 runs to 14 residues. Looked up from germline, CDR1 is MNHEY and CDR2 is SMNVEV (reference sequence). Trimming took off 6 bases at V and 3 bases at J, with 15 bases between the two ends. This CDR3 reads CASSRTGNGYEQYF. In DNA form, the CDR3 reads TGTGCCAGCAGCCGCACAGGGAACGGCTACGAGCAGTACTTC.

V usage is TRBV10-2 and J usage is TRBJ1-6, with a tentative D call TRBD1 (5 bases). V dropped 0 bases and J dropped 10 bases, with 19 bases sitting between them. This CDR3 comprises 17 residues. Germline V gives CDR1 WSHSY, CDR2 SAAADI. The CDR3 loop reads CASSESYQQATGSPLHF. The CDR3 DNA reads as TGCGCCAGCAGTGAGTCGTATCAACAGGCGACTGGGTCACCCCTCCACTTT.

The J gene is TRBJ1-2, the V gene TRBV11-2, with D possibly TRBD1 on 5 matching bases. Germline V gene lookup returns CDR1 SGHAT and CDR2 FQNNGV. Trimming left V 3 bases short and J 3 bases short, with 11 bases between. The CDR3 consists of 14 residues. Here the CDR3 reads CASSFGGNHYGYTF. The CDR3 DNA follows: TGTGCCAGCAGCTTTGGGGGGAATCACTATGGCTACACCTTC.

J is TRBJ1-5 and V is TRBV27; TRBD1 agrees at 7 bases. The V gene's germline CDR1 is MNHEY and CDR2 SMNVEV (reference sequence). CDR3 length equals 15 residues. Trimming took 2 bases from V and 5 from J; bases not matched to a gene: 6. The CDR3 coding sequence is TGTGCCAGCAGTTTAGGGCAGGGGGTGTATCAGCCCCAGCATTTT. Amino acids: CASSLGQGVYQPQHF.

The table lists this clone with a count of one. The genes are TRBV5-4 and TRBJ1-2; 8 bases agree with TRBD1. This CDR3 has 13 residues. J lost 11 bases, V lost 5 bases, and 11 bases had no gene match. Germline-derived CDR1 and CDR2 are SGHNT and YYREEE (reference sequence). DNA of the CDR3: TGTGCCAGCAGAATAACCGACAGGGGACTGTACACCTTC. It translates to CASRITDRGLYTF.

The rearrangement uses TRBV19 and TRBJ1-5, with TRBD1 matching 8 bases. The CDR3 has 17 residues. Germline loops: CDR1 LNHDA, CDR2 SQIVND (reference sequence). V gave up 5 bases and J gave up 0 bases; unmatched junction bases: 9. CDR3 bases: TGTGCCAGTAGTCGGGCAGGGGGCGCTTATAGCAATCAGCCCCAGCATTTT. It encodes CASSRAGGAYSNQPQHF.

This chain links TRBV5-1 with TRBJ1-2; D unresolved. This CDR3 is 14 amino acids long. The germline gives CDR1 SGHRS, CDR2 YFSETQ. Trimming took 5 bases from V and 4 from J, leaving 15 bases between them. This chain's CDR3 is CASSFEARSYGYTF. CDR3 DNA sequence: TGCGCCAGCAGTTTTGAGGCGAGGAGCTATGGCTACACCTTC.

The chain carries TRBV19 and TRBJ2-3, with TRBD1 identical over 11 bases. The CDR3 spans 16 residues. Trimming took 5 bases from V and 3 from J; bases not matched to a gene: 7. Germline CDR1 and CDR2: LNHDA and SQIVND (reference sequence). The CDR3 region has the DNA TGTGCCAGTAGTCCAAGGACAGGGGGCCGAACAGATACGCAGTATTTT. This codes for CASSPRTGGRTDTQYF.

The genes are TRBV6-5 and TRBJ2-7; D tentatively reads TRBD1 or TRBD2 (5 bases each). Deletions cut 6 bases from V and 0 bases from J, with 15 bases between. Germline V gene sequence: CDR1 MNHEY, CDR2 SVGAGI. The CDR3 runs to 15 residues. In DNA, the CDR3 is TGTGCCAGCAGACCGCAGGGAGAGTCCTCCTACGAGCAGTACTTC. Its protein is CASRPQGESSYEQYF.

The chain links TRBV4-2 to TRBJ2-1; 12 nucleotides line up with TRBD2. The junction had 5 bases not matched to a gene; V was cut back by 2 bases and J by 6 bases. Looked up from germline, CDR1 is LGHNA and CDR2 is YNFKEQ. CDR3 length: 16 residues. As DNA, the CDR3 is TGTGCCAGCAGCCAACCGCCTAGCGGGGGGGCCAATGAGCAGTTCTTC. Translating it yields CASSQPPSGGANEQFF.

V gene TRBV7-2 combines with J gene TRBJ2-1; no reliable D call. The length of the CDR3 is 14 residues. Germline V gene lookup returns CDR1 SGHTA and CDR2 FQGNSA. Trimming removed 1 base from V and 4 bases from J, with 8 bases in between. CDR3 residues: CASSLGWGYNEQFF. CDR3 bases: TGTGCCAGCAGCTTAGGCTGGGGATACAATGAGCAGTTCTTC.

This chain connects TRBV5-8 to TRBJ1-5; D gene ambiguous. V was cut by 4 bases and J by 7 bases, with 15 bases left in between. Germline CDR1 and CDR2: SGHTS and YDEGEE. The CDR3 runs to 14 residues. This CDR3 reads CASSLQDGRQPQHF. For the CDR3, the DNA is TGTGCCAGCAGCCTCCAGGACGGTAGACAGCCCCAGCATTTT. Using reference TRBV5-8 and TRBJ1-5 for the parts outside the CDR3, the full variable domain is EAGVTQSPTHLIKTRGQQATLRCSPISGHTSVYWYQQALGLGLQFLLWYDEGEERNRGNFPPRFSGRQFPNYSSELNVNALELEDSALYLCASSLQDGRQPQHFGDGTRLSIL.

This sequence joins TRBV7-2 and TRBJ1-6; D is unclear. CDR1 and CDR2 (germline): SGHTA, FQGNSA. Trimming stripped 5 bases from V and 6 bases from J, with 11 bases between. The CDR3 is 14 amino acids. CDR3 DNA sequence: TGTGCCAGCAGCCCAGGACGGATTAATTCACCCCTCCACTTT. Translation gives CASSPGRINSPLHF.

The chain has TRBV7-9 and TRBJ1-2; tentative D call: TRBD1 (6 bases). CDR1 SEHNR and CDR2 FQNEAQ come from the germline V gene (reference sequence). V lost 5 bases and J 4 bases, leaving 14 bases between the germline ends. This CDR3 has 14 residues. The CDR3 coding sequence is TGTGCCAGCAGCCAACGTGACAGGCGCTATGGCTACACCTTC. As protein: CASSQRDRRYGYTF.

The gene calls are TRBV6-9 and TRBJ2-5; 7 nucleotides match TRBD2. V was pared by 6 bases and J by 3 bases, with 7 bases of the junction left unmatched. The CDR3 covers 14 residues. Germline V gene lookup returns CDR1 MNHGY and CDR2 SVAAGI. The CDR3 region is CASSRGSLEETQYF. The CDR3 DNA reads TGTGCCAGCAGCCGCGGGAGTCTTGAAGAGACCCAGTACTTC.

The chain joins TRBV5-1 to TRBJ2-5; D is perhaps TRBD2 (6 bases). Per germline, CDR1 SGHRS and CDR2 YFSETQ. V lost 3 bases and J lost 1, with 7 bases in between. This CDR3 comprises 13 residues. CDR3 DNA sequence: TGCGCCAGCAGCTCGGGACTCCAAGAGACCCAGTACTTC. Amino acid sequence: CASSSGLQETQYF.